These 10 T cell receptor beta chains originate from one sample sequenced in a study of shared clonotypes between healthy human individuals. Produced via immunoSEQ multiplex PCR; TCRdb's table is partial and in-frame only. The sample shows around 690,000 clones, less than 95% of them seen only once. Material: memory CD8+ T cells from PBMCs. Sample subset: CD45RO+ cells pooled with CCR7-negative TemRA cells. The source is a man between 18 and 35 years old in good health. Some clones in this sample may be carry-over from other donors' samples.

The chain couples TRBV28 to TRBJ1-1; D perhaps matches TRBD1 (5 bases). CDR1 and CDR2 from the germline V gene are MDHEN and SYDVKM. The CDR3 totals 12 residues. Trimming shortened V by 6 bases and J by 1 base, and 6 bases separated the two germline ends. This chain's CDR3 is CASSGGNTEAFF. CDR3 sequence (DNA): TGTGCCAGCAGCGGGGGGAACACTGAAGCTTTCTTT. Full variable domain (outside the CDR3, taken from reference TRBV28 and TRBJ1-1): DVKVTQSSRYLVKRTGEKVFLECVQDMDHENMFWYRQDPGLGLRLIYFSYDVKMKEKGDIPEGYSVSREKKERFSLILESASTNQTSMYLCASSGGNTEAFFGQGTRLTVV.

The chain has TRBV28 and TRBJ2-7, with 9 bases fitting TRBD2. Germline assignment: CDR1 MDHEN and CDR2 SYDVKM. This CDR3 region has 14 residues. Trimming removed 5 bases from V and 5 bases from J; junction bases left unmatched: 7. Here the CDR3 reads CASSQRTSVDEQYF. CDR3 coding DNA: TGTGCCAGCAGTCAAAGGACTAGCGTCGACGAGCAGTACTTC.

The chain has TRBV18 and TRBJ2-5; 9 nucleotides match TRBD1. Germline CDR1 KGHSH, CDR2 LQKENI. The CDR3 spans 15 residues. V was clipped by 3 bases and J by 1 base; unmatched bases: 3. CDR3 sequence: CASSPDRGGQETQYF. CDR3 DNA: TGTGCCAGCTCACCGGACAGGGGTGGCCAAGAGACCCAGTACTTC.

The rearrangement joins TRBV10-1 to TRBJ2-7; the D call may be TRBD1 or TRBD2 (6 bases each). Germline CDR1 and CDR2: WNHNN and SYGVQD (reference sequence). This CDR3 region has 14 residues. V was cut by 3 bases and J by 6 bases, with 15 bases left in between. The CDR3 DNA is TGCGCCAGCAGTGACTACAGGGAGGCGGTCGAGCAGTACTTC. The encoded protein is CASSDYREAVEQYF.

This sequence joins TRBV5-1 and TRBJ1-1; 7 bases line up with TRBD1. The CDR3 spans 15 residues. With 3 bases clipped from V and 0 bases from J, the junction kept 5 bases outside the gene matches. Germline CDR1 and CDR2: SGHRS and YFSETQ. This CDR3 reads CASSSGQVLNTEAFF. CDR3 in DNA: TGCGCCAGCAGCTCAGGACAGGTTTTGAACACTGAAGCTTTCTTT. The full variable domain, in which reference TRBV5-1 and TRBJ1-1 provide the parts outside the CDR3, is KAGVTQTPRYLIKTRGQQVTLSCSPISGHRSVSWYQQTPGQGLQFLFEYFSETQRNKGNFPGRFSGRQFSNSRSEMNVSTLELGDSALYLCASSSGQVLNTEAFFGQGTRLTVV.

CDR3 DNA sequence: TGTGCCAGCAGCTTGGCCGATGGGGGCACAGAGACCCAGTACTTC. Translation: CASSLADGGTETQYF. The chain carries TRBV5-6 and TRBJ2-5, with D perhaps matching TRBD1 (6 bases). The V and J ends lost 0 bases and 4 bases respectively, with 13 bases between them. The length of the CDR3 is 15 residues. Germline CDR1 SGHDT, CDR2 YYEEEE. Full variable domain (outside the CDR3, taken from reference TRBV5-6 and TRBJ2-5): DAGVTQSPTHLIKTRGQQVTLRCSPKSGHDTVSWYQQALGQGPQFIFQYYEEEERQRGNFPDRFSGHQFPNYSSELNVNALLLGDSALYLCASSLADGGTETQYFGPGTRLLVL.

The chain couples TRBV9 to TRBJ2-7, with TRBD1 matching over 9 bases. V was clipped by 1 base and J by 3 bases; unmatched bases: 8. This CDR3 is 16 amino acids long. Germline V CDR1 and CDR2: SGDLS, YYNGEE. CDR3 nucleotide sequence: TGTGCCAGCAGCGTATCCGCCGGGACAGGGCACTACGAGCAGTACTTC. Residues: CASSVSAGTGHYEQYF.

The chain carries TRBV5-6 and TRBJ2-7, with D maybe TRBD1 (5 bases). Per germline, CDR1 SGHDT and CDR2 YYEEEE. This CDR3 has 14 amino acids. V lost 0 bases and J lost 6, with 13 bases in between. The CDR3 DNA is TGTGCCAGCAGCTTGGTTCAGGGTCGTGGCGAGCAGTACTTC. It encodes CASSLVQGRGEQYF.

The J gene is TRBJ2-7, the V gene TRBV27; D is unresolved. This CDR3 has 15 amino acids. CDR1 and CDR2 (germline): MNHEY, SMNVEV (reference sequence). With 9 bases removed from V and 0 bases from J, the gap between germline ends came to 18 bases. The CDR3 nucleotides are TGTGCCAGAAAAGGGCCGGGCTCCCACTCCTACGAGCAGTACTTC. It is translated as CARKGPGSHSYEQYF.

V is TRBV28 and J is TRBJ2-7, with 9 bases matching TRBD2. Germline loops: CDR1 MDHEN, CDR2 SYDVKM. The CDR3 totals 16 residues. V shed 7 bases, J shed 4 bases, and the junction held 14 bases outside the gene matches. The CDR3 coding sequence is TGTGCCAGCAATACGAGACTAGCGGAGAGGTGGTACGAGCAGTACTTC. It specifies CASNTRLAERWYEQYF.